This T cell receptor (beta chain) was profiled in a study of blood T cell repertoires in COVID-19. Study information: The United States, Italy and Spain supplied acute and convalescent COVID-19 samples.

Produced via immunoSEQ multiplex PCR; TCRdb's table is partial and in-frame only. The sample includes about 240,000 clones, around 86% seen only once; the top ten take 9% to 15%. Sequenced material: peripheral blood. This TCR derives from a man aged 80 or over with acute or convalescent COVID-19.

CDR3 residues: CSALDRGKGYTF. Here the CDR3 DNA reads TGCAGCGCCCTTGACAGGGGAAAGGGCTACACCTTC. V gene TRBV29-1 combines with J gene TRBJ1-2; TRBD1 aligns across 8 bases. CDR3 length equals 12 residues. Germline values: CDR1 SQVTM, CDR2 ANQGSEA. After removal of 7 bases from V and 8 bases from J, the junction contained 9 bases not matched to a gene.